The 9 T cell receptor beta chains listed next were all sequenced from one sample in a study of spatial heterogeneity in lung cancer. One entry per CDR3 protein results from TCRdb running MiXCR on the 5' RACE reads. The sample consists of 23,000 or so distinct CDR3 sequences, just under 7% of them appearing once. The time point here: sample taken at primary tumor resection. Whole RNA from tumor, nontumor lung or frozen PBMC was sequenced unsorted. Sequenced here: PBMCs, sampled at surgery. These receptors came from a male donor with early-stage non-small cell lung cancer.

This clonotype was recorded many times. The V gene is TRBV24-1, the J gene TRBJ2-2; tentative D call: TRBD1 (6 bases). V lost 10 bases and J lost 7, with 15 bases in between. The CDR3 runs to 13 residues. Germline V lookup: CDR1 KGHDR, CDR2 SFDVKD. The CDR3 sequence is CATGRGRNGELFF. The CDR3 nucleotides are TGTGCCACTGGAAGGGGGAGAAACGGGGAGCTGTTTTTT.

The V and J genes are TRBV20-1 and TRBJ2-5; no definite D call. The CDR3 covers 13 residues. Trimming shortened V by 6 bases and J by 2 bases, and 13 bases separated the two germline ends. The V gene's germline CDR1 is DFQATT and CDR2 SNEGSKA (reference sequence). CDR3 bases: TGCAGTGCCACCGACGGGCTACAAGAGACCCAGTACTTC. Protein: CSATDGLQETQYF.

This clonotype was recorded many times. The CDR3 DNA reads TGCGCCAGCAGCTTAGACCTTCCCCATGAAAAACTGTTTTTT. Protein sequence: CASSLDLPHEKLFF. The chain uses TRBV5-1 and TRBJ1-4; no clear D gene. The germline V gene has CDR1 SGHRS and CDR2 YFSETQ. Trimming left V 2 bases short and J 6 bases short, with 11 bases between. The CDR3 is 14 residues long.

This clonotype was recorded a few times. This chain connects TRBV20-1 to TRBJ2-2; TRBD1 might be the D (6 bases). CDR1 is DFQATT, CDR2 SNEGSKA, per germline (reference sequence). V lost 0 bases to trimming and J lost 0 bases, with 11 bases between them. The CDR3 covers 16 residues. The CDR3 is CSARDLQGPNTGELFF. The CDR3 nucleotides read TGCAGTGCTAGAGACCTACAGGGTCCGAACACCGGGGAGCTGTTTTTT.

Ten or more counts support this clonotype. The rearrangement links TRBV20-1 to TRBJ1-2; D not certain. The CDR3 has 14 residues. Germline V lookup: CDR1 DFQATT, CDR2 SNEGSKA (reference sequence). Trimming left V 2 bases short and J 0 bases short, with 10 bases between. This CDR3 reads CSARSSISNYGYTF. In DNA, the CDR3 is TGCAGTGCTAGATCTTCGATATCTAACTATGGCTACACCTTC.

This clonotype was counted many times. The chain has TRBV12-3 or TRBV12-4 and TRBJ2-3; D gene unclear. The ends were cut back, 3 bases at V and 0 bases at J, with 13 bases in the middle. The CDR3 covers 16 residues. CDR3 DNA sequence: TGTGCCAGCAGTTTGGGTCTTCAGAGAAGCACAGATACGCAGTATTTT. Protein: CASSLGLQRSTDTQYF.

This clonotype was recorded many times. The chain combines TRBV20-1 with TRBJ1-1; D gene ambiguous. In germline, CDR1 is DFQATT, CDR2 SNEGSKA (reference sequence). Trimming took 7 bases from V and 1 from J, leaving 10 bases between them. This CDR3 region has 12 residues. The CDR3, as DNA: TGCAGTGTCGGAGACCGGAACACTGAAGCTTTCTTT. Its protein is CSVGDRNTEAFF.

V is TRBV28 and J is TRBJ1-1; 9 bases are a match to TRBD1. Germline-derived CDR1 and CDR2 are MDHEN and SYDVKM. The CDR3 loop spans 16 amino acids. V lost 6 bases, J lost 0 bases, and 8 bases stayed unmatched. The CDR3 nucleotides are TGTGCCAGCAGGGTTTCCGGGACAGGGATGAACACTGAAGCTTTCTTT. Translating gives CASRVSGTGMNTEAFF.

The chain is built from TRBV5-6 and TRBJ2-1, with D unresolved. In germline, CDR1 is SGHDT, CDR2 YYEEEE. The CDR3 extends over 16 amino acids. The ends were cut back, 4 bases at V and 5 bases at J, with 19 bases in the middle. CDR3: CASSNEQVLTDNEQFF. In DNA, the CDR3 is TGTGCCAGCAGCAACGAGCAGGTTCTTACCGACAATGAGCAGTTCTTC.